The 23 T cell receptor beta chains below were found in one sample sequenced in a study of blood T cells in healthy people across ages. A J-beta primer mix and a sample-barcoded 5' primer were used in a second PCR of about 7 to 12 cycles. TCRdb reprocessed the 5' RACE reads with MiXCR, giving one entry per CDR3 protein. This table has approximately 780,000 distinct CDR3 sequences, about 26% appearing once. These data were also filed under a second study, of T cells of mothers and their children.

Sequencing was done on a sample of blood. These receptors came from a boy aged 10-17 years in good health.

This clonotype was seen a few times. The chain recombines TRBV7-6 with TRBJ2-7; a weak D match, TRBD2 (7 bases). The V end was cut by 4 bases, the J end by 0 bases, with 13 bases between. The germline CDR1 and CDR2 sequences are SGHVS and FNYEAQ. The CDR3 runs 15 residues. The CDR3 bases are TGTGCCAGCAGCTATAACCGGGGGGCCTCCTACGAGCAGTACTTC. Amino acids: CASSYNRGASYEQYF.

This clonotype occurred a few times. The chain's CDR3 is CASSAPDYSRGRGYTF. In nucleotides, the CDR3 is TGTGCCAGCAGCGCACCTGATTACTCCAGGGGGCGTGGCTACACCTTC. The V and J genes are TRBV7-9 and TRBJ1-2; the match to TRBD1 covers 8 bases. Germline V CDR1 and CDR2: SEHNR, FQNEAQ (reference sequence). This CDR3 is 16 amino acids long. V was pared by 5 bases and J by 7 bases, with 15 bases of the junction left unmatched.

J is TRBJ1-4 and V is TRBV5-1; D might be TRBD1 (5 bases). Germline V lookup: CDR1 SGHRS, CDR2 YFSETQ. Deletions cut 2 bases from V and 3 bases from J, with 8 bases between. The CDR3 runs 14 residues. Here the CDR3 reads CASSFQGSNEKLFF. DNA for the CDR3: TGCGCCAGCAGCTTCCAGGGATCTAATGAAAAACTGTTTTTT. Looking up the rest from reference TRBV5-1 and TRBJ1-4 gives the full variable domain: KAGVTQTPRYLIKTRGQQVTLSCSPISGHRSVSWYQQTPGQGLQFLFEYFSETQRNKGNFPGRFSGRQFSNSRSEMNVSTLELGDSALYLCASSFQGSNEKLFFGSGTQLSVL.

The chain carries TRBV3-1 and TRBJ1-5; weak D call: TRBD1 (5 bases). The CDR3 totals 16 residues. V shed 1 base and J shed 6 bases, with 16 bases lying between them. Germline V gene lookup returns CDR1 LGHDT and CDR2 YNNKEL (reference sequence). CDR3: CASSQGGGQGGQPQHF. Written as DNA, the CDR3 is TGTGCCAGCAGCCAAGGCGGTGGGCAGGGAGGTCAGCCCCAGCATTTT.

Here the CDR3 DNA reads TGCGCCAGCAGCCATCAACCTGGGGGTGCTAATGAAAAACTGTTTTTT. Protein product: CASSHQPGGANEKLFF. The V call is TRBV4-1, the J call TRBJ1-4; D perhaps matches TRBD1 (5 bases). Trimming took 3 bases from V and 3 from J, leaving 14 bases between them. Germline-derived CDR1 and CDR2 are MGHRA and YSYEKL. CDR3 length: 16 amino acids.

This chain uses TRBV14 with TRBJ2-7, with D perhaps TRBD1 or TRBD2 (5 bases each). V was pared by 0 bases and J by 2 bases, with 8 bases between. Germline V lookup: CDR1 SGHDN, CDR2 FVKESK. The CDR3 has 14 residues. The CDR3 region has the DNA TGTGCCAGCAGCCAAGATCTGGGGGCCTACGAGCAGTACTTC. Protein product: CASSQDLGAYEQYF.

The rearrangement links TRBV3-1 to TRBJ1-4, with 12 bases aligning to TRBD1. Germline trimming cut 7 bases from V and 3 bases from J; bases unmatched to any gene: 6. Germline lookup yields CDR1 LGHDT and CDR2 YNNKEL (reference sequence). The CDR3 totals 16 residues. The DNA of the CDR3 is TGTGCCAGCATCCGGGACAGGGGGCCGGCTAATGAAAAACTGTTTTTT. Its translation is CASIRDRGPANEKLFF.

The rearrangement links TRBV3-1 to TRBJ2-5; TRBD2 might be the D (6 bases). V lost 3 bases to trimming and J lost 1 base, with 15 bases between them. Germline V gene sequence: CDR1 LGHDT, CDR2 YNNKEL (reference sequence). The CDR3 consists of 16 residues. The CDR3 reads CASSQFGGVPQETQYF. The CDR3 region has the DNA TGTGCCAGCAGCCAGTTTGGCGGGGTACCCCAAGAGACCCAGTACTTC.

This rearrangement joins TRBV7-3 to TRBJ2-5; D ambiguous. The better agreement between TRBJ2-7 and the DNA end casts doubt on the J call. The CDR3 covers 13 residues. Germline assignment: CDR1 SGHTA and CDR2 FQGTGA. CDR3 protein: CASSLQASNEQYF. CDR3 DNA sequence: TGTGCCAGCAGTCTACAAGCGTCCAACGAGCAGTACTTC.

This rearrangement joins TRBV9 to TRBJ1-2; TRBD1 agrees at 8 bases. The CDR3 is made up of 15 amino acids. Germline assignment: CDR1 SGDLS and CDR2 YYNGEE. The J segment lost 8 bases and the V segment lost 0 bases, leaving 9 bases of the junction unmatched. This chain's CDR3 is CASSVGQGAREGYTF. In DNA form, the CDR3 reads TGTGCCAGCAGCGTAGGGCAGGGGGCGCGAGAGGGCTACACCTTC.

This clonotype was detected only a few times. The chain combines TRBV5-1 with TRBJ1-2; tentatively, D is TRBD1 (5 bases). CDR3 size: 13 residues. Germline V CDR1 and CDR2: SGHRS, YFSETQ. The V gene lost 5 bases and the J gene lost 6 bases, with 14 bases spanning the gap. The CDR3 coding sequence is TGCGCCAGCAGTCTGCAACCGGGGGATGGCTACACCTTC. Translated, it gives CASSLQPGDGYTF.

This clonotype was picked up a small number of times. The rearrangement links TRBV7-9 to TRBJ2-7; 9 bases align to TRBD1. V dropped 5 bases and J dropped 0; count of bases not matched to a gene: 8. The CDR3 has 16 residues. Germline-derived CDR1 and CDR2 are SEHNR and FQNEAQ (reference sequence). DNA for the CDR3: TGTGCCAGCAGCCCGACAGGGGGTCCCACCTCCTACGAGCAGTACTTC. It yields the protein CASSPTGGPTSYEQYF.

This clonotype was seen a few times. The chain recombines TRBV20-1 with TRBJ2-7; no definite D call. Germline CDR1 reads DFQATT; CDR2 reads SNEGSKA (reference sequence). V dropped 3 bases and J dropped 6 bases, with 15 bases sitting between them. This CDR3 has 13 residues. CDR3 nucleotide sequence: TGCAGTGCTAGGCAGGCAGGCCTCTCCGAGCAGTACTTC. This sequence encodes CSARQAGLSEQYF.

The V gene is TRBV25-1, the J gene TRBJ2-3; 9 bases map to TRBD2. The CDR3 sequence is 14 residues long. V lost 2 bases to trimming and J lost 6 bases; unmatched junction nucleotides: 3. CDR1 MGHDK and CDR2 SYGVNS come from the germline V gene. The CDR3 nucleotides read TGTGCCAGCAGTGAAGCGGGGGGGTGGGATACGCAGTATTTT. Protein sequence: CASSEAGGWDTQYF.

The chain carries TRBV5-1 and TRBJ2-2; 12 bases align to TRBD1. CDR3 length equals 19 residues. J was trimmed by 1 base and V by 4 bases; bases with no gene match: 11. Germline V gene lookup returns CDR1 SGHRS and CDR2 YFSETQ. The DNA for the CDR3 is TGCGCCAGCAGCGCCCAACCCGGGACAGGGGGCCGGAACACCGGGGAGCTGTTTTTT. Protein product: CASSAQPGTGGRNTGELFF.

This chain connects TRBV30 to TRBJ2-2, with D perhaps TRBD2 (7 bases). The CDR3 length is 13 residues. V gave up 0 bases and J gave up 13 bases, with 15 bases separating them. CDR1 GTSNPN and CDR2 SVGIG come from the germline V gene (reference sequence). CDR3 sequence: CAWSVVTGGGLFF. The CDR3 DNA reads TGTGCCTGGAGTGTAGTGACGGGGGGCGGGCTGTTTTTT.

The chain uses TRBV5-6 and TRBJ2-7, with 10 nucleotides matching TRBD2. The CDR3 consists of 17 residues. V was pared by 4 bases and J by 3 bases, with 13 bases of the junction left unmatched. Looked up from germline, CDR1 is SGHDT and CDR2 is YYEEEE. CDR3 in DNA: TGTGCCAGCAGCCCCGGGGTAGCGGGGGGTAATAGCTACGAGCAGTACTTC. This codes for CASSPGVAGGNSYEQYF.

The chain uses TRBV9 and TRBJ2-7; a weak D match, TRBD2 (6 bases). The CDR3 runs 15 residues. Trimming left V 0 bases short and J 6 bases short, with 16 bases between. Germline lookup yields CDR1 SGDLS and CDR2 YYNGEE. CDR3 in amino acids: CASSVVGTPASEQYF. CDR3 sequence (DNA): TGTGCCAGCAGCGTAGTCGGGACTCCTGCCTCCGAGCAGTACTTC.

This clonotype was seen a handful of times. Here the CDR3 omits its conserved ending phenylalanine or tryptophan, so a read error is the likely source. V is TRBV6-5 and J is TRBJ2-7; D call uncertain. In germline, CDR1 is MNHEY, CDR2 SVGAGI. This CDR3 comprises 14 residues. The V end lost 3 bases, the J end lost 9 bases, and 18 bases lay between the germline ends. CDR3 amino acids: CASSYRAAGDWQYS. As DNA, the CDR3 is TGTGCCAGCAGTTATAGGGCCGCTGGGGATTGGCAGTACTCC.

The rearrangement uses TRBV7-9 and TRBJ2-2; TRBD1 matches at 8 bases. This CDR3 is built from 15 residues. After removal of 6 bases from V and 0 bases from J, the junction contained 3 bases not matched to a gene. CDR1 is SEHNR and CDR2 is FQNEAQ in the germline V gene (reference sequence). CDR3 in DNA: TGTGCCAGCAGAGACAGGGGCGCGAACACCGGGGAGCTGTTTTTT. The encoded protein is CASRDRGANTGELFF.

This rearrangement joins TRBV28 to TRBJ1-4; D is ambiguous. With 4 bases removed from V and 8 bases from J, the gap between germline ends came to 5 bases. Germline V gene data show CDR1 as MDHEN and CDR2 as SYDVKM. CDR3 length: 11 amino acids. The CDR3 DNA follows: TGTGCCAGCAGTTCACTCGAAAAACTGTTTTTT. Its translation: CASSSLEKLFF.

CDR3 sequence: CASSKAPSTKTQYF. CDR3 sequence (DNA): TGTGCCAGCAGCAAAGCCCCTAGTACTAAGACCCAGTACTTC. This sequence joins TRBV21-1 and TRBJ2-5; TRBD2 is the table's D call, not checked against the DNA. TRBV21-1 is classified as a pseudogene. The CDR3 has 14 amino acids.

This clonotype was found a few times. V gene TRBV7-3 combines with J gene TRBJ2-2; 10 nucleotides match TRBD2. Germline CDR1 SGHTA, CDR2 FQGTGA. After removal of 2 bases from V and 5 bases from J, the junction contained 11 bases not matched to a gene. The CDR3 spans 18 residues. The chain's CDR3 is CASSLESGGARGTGELFF. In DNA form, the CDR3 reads TGTGCCAGCAGCTTAGAGAGCGGGGGGGCGCGAGGAACCGGGGAGCTGTTTTTT. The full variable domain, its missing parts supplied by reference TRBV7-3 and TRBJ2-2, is GAGVSQTPSNKVTEKGKYVELRCDPISGHTALYWYRQSLGQGPEFLIYFQGTGAADDSGLPNDRFFAVRPEGSVSTLKIQRTERGDSAVYLCASSLESGGARGTGELFFGEGSRLTVL.